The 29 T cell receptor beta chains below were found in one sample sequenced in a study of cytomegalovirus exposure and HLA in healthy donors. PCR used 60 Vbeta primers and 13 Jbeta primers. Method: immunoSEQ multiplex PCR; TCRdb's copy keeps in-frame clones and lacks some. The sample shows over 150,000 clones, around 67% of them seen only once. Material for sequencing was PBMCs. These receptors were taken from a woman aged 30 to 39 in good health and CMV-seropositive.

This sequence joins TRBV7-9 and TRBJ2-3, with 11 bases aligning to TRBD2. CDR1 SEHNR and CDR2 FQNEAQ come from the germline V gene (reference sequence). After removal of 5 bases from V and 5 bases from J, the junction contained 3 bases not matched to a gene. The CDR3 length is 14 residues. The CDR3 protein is CASSGTSGEDTQYF. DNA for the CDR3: TGTGCCAGCAGCGGGACTAGCGGTGAAGATACGCAGTATTTT. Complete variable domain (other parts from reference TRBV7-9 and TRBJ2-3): DTGVSQNPRHKITKRGQNVTFRCDPISEHNRLYWYRQTLGQGPEFLTYFQNEAQLEKSRLLSDRFSAERPKGSFSTLEIQRTEQGDSAMYLCASSGTSGEDTQYFGPGTRLTVL.

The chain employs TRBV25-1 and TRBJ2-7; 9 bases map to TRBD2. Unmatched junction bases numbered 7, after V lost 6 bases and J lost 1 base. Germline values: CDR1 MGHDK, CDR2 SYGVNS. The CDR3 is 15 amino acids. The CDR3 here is CASRSGSGSSYEQYF. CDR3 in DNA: TGTGCCAGCAGGTCGGGTAGCGGGAGTTCCTACGAGCAGTACTTC.

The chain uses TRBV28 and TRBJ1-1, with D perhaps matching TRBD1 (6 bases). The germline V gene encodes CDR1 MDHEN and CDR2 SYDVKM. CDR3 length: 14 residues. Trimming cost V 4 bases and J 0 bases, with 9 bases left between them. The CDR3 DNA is TGTGCCAGCAGTTACGGGACACTGAACACTGAAGCTTTCTTT. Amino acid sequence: CASSYGTLNTEAFF.

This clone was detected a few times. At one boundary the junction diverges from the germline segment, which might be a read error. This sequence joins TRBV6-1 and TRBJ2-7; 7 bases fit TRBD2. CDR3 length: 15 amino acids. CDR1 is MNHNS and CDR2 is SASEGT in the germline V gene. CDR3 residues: CASTERASGSYEQYF. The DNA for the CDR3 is TGTGCCAGCACTGAACGGGCTAGCGGATCCTACGAGCAGTACTTC.

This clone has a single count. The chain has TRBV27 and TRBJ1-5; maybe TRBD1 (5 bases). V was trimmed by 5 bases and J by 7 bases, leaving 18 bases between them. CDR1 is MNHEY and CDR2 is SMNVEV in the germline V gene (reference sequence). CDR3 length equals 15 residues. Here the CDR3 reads CASSPVQGNWQPQHF. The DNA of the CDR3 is TGTGCCAGCAGTCCCGTTCAGGGTAATTGGCAGCCCCAGCATTTT.

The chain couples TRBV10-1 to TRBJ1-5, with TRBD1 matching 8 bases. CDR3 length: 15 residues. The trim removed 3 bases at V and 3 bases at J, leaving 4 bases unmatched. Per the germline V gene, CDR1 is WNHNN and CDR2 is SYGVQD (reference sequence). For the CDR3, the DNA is TGCGCCAGCAGTGATGGGACAGGCCTCAATCAGCCCCAGCATTTT. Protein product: CASSDGTGLNQPQHF.

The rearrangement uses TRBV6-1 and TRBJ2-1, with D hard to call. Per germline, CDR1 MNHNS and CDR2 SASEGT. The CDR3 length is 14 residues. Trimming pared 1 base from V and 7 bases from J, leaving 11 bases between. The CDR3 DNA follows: TGTGCCAGCAGTGAAGATCTAATTTTAAATGAGCAGTTCTTC. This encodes CASSEDLILNEQFF.

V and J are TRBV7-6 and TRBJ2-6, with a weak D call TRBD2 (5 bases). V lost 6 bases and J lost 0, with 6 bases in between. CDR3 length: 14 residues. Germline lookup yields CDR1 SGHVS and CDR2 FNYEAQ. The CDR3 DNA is TGTGCCAGCAGGGACTTCTCTGGGGCCAACGTCCTGACTTTC. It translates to CASRDFSGANVLTF.

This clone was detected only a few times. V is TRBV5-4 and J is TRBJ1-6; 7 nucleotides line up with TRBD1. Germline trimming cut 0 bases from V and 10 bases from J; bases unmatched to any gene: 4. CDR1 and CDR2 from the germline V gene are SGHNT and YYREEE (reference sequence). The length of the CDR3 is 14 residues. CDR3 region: CASSLEGAGSPLHF. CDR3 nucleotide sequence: TGTGCCAGCAGCTTGGAGGGGGCAGGGTCACCCCTCCACTTT.

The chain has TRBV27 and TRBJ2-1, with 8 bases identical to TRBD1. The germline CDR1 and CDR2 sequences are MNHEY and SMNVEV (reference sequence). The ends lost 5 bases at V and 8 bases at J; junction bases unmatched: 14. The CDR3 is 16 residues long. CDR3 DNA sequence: TGTGCCAGCAGTCGCCCTAGGACAGGGAGTGTCCATGAGCAGTTCTTC. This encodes CASSRPRTGSVHEQFF.

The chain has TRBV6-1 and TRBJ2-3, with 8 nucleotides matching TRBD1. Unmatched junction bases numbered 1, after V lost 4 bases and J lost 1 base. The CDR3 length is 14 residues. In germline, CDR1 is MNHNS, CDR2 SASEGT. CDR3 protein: CASSGGQGTDTQYF. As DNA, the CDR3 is TGTGCCAGCAGTGGGGGACAGGGCACAGATACGCAGTATTTT.

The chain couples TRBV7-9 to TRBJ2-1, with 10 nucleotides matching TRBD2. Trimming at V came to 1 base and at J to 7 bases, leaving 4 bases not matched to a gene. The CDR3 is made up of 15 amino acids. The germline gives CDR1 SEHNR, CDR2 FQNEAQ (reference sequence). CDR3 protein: CASSLVAGGENEQFF. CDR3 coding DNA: TGTGCCAGCAGCTTAGTAGCGGGAGGAGAAAATGAGCAGTTCTTC. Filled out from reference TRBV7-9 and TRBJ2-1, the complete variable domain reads DTGVSQNPRHKITKRGQNVTFRCDPISEHNRLYWYRQTLGQGPEFLTYFQNEAQLEKSRLLSDRFSAERPKGSFSTLEIQRTEQGDSAMYLCASSLVAGGENEQFFGPGTRLTVL.

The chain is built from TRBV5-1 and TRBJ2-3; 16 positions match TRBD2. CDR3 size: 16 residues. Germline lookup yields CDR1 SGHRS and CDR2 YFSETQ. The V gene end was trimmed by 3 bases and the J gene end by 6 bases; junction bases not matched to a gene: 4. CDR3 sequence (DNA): TGCGCCAGCAGCTGGACGGGACTAGCGGGAGGGGATACGCAGTATTTT. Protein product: CASSWTGLAGGDTQYF.

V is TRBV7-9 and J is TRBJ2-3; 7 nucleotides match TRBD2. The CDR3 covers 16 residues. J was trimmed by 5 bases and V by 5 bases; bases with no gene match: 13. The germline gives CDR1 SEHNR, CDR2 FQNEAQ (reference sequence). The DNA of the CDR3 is TGTGCCAGCAGCCCTCGACCGGGACTATACCTAGATACGCAGTATTTT. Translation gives CASSPRPGLYLDTQYF.

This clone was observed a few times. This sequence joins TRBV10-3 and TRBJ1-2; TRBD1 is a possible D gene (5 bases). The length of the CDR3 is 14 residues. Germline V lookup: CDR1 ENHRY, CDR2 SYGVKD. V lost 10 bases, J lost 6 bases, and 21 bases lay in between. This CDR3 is CATGDFREGNGYTF. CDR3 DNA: TGTGCCACCGGGGACTTTCGGGAGGGGAATGGCTACACCTTC.

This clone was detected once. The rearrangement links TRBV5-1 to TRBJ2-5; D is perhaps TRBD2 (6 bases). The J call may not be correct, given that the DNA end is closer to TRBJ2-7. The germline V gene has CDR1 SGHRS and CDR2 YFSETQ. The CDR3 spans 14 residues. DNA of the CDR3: TGCGCCAGCAGCTTGAAACCTGGCGGGGACGAGCAGTACTTC. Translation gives CASSLKPGGDEQYF.

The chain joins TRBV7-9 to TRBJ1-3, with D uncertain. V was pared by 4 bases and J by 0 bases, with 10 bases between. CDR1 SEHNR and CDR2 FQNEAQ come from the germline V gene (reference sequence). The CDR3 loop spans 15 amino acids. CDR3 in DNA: TGTGCCAGCAGCTCCCCCCCGTACTCTGGAAACACCATATATTTT. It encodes CASSSPPYSGNTIYF.

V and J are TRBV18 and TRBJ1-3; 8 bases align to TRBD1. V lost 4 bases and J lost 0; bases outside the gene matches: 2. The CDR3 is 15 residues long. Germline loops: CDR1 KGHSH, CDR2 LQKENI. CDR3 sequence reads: CASSRGTGSGNTIYF. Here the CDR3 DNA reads TGTGCCAGCTCACGAGGGACAGGCTCTGGAAACACCATATATTTT.

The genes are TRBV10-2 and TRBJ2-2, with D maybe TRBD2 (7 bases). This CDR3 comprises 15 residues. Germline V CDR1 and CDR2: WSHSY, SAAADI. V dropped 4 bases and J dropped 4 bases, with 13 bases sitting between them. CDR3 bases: TGCGCCAGCAGTGCGGGGGGCCTGGGCACCGGGGAGCTGTTTTTT. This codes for CASSAGGLGTGELFF.

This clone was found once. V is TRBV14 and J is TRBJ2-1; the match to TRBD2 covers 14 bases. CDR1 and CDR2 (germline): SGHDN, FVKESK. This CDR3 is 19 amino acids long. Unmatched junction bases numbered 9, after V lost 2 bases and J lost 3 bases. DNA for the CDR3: TGTGCCAGCAGCCAACACACCGGGACTAGCGGGAGTGTCTACAATGAGCAGTTCTTC. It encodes CASSQHTGTSGSVYNEQFF.

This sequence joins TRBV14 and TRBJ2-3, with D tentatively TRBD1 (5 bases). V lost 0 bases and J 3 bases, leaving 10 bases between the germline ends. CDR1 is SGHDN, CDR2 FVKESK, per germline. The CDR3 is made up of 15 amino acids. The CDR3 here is CASSQDPGNTDTQYF. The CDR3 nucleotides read TGTGCCAGCAGCCAAGATCCAGGGAATACAGATACGCAGTATTTT. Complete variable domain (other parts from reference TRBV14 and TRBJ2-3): EAGVTQFPSHSVIEKGQTVTLRCDPISGHDNLYWYRRVMGKEIKFLLHFVKESKQDESGMPNNRFLAERTGGTYSTLKVQPAELEDSGVYFCASSQDPGNTDTQYFGPGTRLTVL.

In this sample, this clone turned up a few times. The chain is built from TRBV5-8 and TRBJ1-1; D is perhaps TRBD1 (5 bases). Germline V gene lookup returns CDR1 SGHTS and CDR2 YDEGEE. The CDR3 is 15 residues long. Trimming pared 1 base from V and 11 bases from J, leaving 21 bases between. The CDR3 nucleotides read TGTGCCAGCAGCTTGCCGCTGGCCCCTACCAGGGCGGCTTTCTTT. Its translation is CASSLPLAPTRAAFF.

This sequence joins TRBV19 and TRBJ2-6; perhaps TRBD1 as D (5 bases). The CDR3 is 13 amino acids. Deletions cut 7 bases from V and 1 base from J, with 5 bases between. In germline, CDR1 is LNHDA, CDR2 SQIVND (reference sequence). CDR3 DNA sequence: TGTGCCAGTACAGGGTCTGGGGCCAACGTCCTGACTTTC. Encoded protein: CASTGSGANVLTF. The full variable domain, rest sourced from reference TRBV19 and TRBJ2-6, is DGGITQSPKYLFRKEGQNVTLSCEQNLNHDAMYWYRQDPGQGLRLIYYSQIVNDFQKGDIAEGYSVSREKKESFPLTVTSAQKNPTAFYLCASTGSGANVLTFGAGSRLTVL.

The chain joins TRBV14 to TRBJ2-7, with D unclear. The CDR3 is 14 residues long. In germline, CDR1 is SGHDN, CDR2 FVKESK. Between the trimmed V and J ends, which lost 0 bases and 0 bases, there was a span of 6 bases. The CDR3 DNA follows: TGTGCCAGCAGCCAAGACATGAGCTCCTACGAGCAGTACTTC. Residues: CASSQDMSSYEQYF.

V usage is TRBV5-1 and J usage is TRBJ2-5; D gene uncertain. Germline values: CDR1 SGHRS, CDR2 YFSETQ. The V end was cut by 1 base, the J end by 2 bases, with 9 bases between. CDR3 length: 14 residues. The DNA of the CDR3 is TGCGCCAGCAGCTTGATGGCAAGACAAGAGACCCAGTACTTC. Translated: CASSLMARQETQYF.

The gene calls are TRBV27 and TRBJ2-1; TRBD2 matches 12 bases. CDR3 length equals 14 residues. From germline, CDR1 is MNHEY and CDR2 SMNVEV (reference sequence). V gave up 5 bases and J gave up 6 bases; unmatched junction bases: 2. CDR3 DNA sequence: TGTGCCAGCAGTCCTAGCGGGAGGGTCAATGAGCAGTTCTTC. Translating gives CASSPSGRVNEQFF.

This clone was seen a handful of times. CDR3 sequence reads: CASSLRDYGYTF. The CDR3 coding sequence is TGTGCCAGCAGTTTGAGAGACTATGGCTACACCTTC. The chain joins TRBV28 to TRBJ1-2, with D uncertain. The ends were cut back, 3 bases at V and 3 bases at J, with 5 bases in the middle. Germline V gene lookup returns CDR1 MDHEN and CDR2 SYDVKM. The CDR3 is 12 amino acids.

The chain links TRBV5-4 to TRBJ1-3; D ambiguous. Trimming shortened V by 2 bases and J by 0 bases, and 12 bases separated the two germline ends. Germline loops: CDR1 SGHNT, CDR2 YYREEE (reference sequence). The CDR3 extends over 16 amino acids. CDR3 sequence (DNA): TGTGCCAGCAGCTTCGGGAACAGAGGCTCTGGAAACACCATATATTTT. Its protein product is CASSFGNRGSGNTIYF.

The CDR3: CSVGVAGGYEQYF. CDR3 DNA: TGCAGCGTTGGGGTAGCGGGAGGGTACGAGCAGTACTTC. V usage is TRBV29-1 and J usage is TRBJ2-7; 11 positions match TRBD2. The J segment lost 4 bases and the V segment lost 4 bases, leaving 3 bases of the junction unmatched. The CDR3 consists of 13 residues. The germline CDR1 and CDR2 sequences are SQVTM and ANQGSEA.